This T cell receptor (beta chain) was found in a study of cytomegalovirus exposure and HLA in healthy donors. TCRdb keeps only in-frame clones here, not all; method: immunoSEQ multiplex PCR. This sample has some 79,000 clones; approximately 94% occur once, and the top ten carry approximately 3%. Trimming stripped 10 bases from V and 2 bases from J, with 8 bases between. Germline values: CDR1 SNHLY, CDR2 FYNNEI. There are 11 residues in the CDR3. V and J are TRBV2 and TRBJ1-2; D unclear. Sample: PBMCs. The receptor comes from a woman aged 18-29 years in good health and CMV-seropositive. The CDR3: CAISANYGYTF. Written as DNA, the CDR3 is TGTGCCATTTCCGCGAACTATGGCTACACCTTC.